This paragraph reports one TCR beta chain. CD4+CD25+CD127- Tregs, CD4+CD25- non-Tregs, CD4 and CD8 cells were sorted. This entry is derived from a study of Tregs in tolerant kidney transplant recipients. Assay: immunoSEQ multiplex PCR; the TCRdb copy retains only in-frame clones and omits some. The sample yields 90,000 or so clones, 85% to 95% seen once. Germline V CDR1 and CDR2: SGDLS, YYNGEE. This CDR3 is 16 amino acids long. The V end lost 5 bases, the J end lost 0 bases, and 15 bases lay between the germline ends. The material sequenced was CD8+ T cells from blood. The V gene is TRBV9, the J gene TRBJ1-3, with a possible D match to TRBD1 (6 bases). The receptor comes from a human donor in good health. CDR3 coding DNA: TGTGCCAGCAGGAAACGGGGACACCGCTCTGGAAACACCATATATTTT. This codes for CASRKRGHRSGNTIYF.